This T cell receptor (beta chain) was captured by sequencing in a study of T cell repertoires in cytomegalovirus infection (dated by TCRdb to between 2019 and 2020). As for the study more broadly: The HLA type of each donor mattered for the analysis, because public TCR beta signatures pointed to carriage of CMV infection along with the matching HLA type. Study-wide findings and limitations: In both this cohort and an independent roughly 350-donor cohort, the cumulative frequency of public TCR beta family members distinguished carriers of CMV infection plus the relevant HLA type. The ex vivo response was dominated by HLA-C-restricted CMV-specific TCR beta clonotypes, and the single most frequent clonotype in two of eight donors was supplied by these HLA-C-restricted clonotypes.

With regard to this clonotype: Its target antigen remains unknown. One base away there is no much larger clone; base qualities are not given.

The data were produced on an Illumina HiSeq 1500. The public reads were reprocessed in TCRdb via fastp at Q25 and MiXCR, keeping in-frame beta chains. Each CDR3 protein appears once, grouped with its most common genes and DNA. This sample gives some 680,000 distinct CDR3 sequences in total; about 40% of them show up just once. The leading ten clones occupy about 2.8% of the sample. This sequence originates from a human donor in good health (CMV status not recorded). Some clones in this sample may be carry-over from other donors' samples. The specimen sequenced was PBMCs.

At the DNA level, the sequence is TGTGCCAGCAGCTCTATCGGGGAGCTGTTTTTT. The resulting protein is CASSSIGELFF. The sequence links TRBV5-6 to TRBJ2-2; the D segment cannot be called with confidence. From a lookup of the germline V gene, CDR1 and CDR2 are SGHDT and YYEEEE. There are 11 amino acids in the CDR3, from cysteine to phenylalanine inclusive. The only DNA kept is the CDR3, 33 bases in frame from the first base. V is clipped by 3 bases and J by 7 bases, and the sequence between their germline boundaries is 4 bases long. Beyond the CDR3, the reference TRBV5-6 and TRBJ2-2 genes provide the residues; the full variable domain reads: DAGVTQSPTHLIKTRGQQVTLRCSPKSGHDTVSWYQQALGQGPQFIFQYYEEEERQRGNFPDRFSGHQFPNYSSELNVNALLLGDSALYLCASSSIGELFFGEGSRLTVL.